These 15 T cell receptor beta chains share one sample of origin, sequenced in a study of blood T cell repertoires in COVID-19. Only in-frame clones appear in the TCRdb table, and some are missing; sequencing was by immunoSEQ multiplex PCR. Of around 210,000 clones in the sample, over 75% were seen once. Material for sequencing was peripheral blood. These receptors all come from a middle-aged man with COVID-19, enrolled during active disease.

The genes are TRBV9 and TRBJ2-3, with 9 positions matching TRBD2. The germline V gene has CDR1 SGDLS and CDR2 YYNGEE. V lost 6 bases to trimming and J lost 2 bases; unmatched junction nucleotides: 7. The CDR3 covers 15 residues. CDR3 bases: TGTGCCAGCAACCCAGCGGGGGGCCTCACAGATACGCAGTATTTT. Translated: CASNPAGGLTDTQYF. The complete variable domain, with remaining parts taken from reference TRBV9 and TRBJ2-3, reads DSGVTQTPKHLITATGQRVTLRCSPRSGDLSVYWYQQSLDQGLQFLIQYYNGEERAKGNILERFSAQQFPDLHSELNLSSLELGDSALYFCASNPAGGLTDTQYFGPGTRLTVL.

V and J are TRBV11-2 and TRBJ1-1; D is unclear. The CDR3 is 13 amino acids. V was trimmed by 4 bases and J by 0 bases, leaving 6 bases between them. Germline loops: CDR1 SGHAT, CDR2 FQNNGV. CDR3 nucleotides: TGTGCCAGCAGCTACCAGGTGAACACTGAAGCTTTCTTT. Translated: CASSYQVNTEAFF.

V usage is TRBV9 and J usage is TRBJ1-1, with 8 positions matching TRBD1. CDR1 SGDLS and CDR2 YYNGEE come from the germline V gene. The trim removed 9 bases at V and 11 bases at J, leaving 15 bases unmatched. The CDR3 covers 13 residues. CDR3 DNA sequence: TGTGCCATCCAGCGTAAACAGGGGGTGGGTGCTTTCTTT. Amino acid sequence: CAIQRKQGVGAFF.

The V gene is TRBV4-2, the J gene TRBJ2-7, with D possibly matching TRBD2 (5 bases). The CDR3 runs 16 residues. CDR1 is LGHNA and CDR2 is YNFKEQ in the germline V gene. V was cut by 1 base and J by 3 bases, with 16 bases left in between. CDR3 DNA sequence: TGTGCCAGCAGCCAAGGCGCAGCGAGCGGTCACTACGAGCAGTACTTC. Protein product: CASSQGAASGHYEQYF.

The chain joins TRBV3-1 (or the pseudogene TRBV3-2) to TRBJ2-7; TRBD1 agrees at 7 bases. With 4 bases clipped from V and 5 bases from J, the junction kept 5 bases outside the gene matches. The CDR3 spans 13 residues. From germline, CDR1 is LGHDT and CDR2 YNNKEL (reference sequence). CDR3: CASSRDRENEQYF. The CDR3 DNA sequence: TGTGCCAGCAGCCGAGACAGGGAAAACGAGCAGTACTTC.

A word on this clone: A junction end diverges from the germline sequence, so it may reflect a read error. This rearrangement joins TRBV15 to TRBJ1-2; 8 bases are shared with TRBD1. CDR3 size: 13 residues. The germline CDR1 and CDR2 sequences are LNHNV and YYDKDF (reference sequence). The CDR3 DNA reads as TGTGCCACCGGCAGGACAGGGTTCTATGGCTACACCTTC. The encoded protein is CATGRTGFYGYTF.

This chain connects TRBV10-2 to TRBJ1-6, with D possibly TRBD1 on 5 matching bases. Germline values: CDR1 WSHSY, CDR2 SAAADI. The V end was cut by 4 bases, the J end by 9 bases, with 13 bases between. CDR3 length: 14 amino acids. CDR3 coding DNA: TGCGCCAGCAGTGCGGGACTGGGGATTTCACCCCTCCACTTT. It yields the protein CASSAGLGISPLHF.

V and J are TRBV5-8 and TRBJ2-7; 11 positions agree with TRBD1. CDR3 length equals 15 residues. CDR1 SGHTS and CDR2 YDEGEE come from the germline V gene. V lost 2 bases and J lost 4; bases outside the gene matches: 5. CDR3 in DNA: TGTGCCAGCAGCTTACAGGGACAGGGGGGTTACGAGCAGTACTTC. It specifies CASSLQGQGGYEQYF.

This chain joins TRBV5-1 and TRBJ2-1, with D perhaps TRBD1 (5 bases). Per germline, CDR1 SGHRS and CDR2 YFSETQ. The CDR3 runs to 15 residues. Trimming took 0 bases from V and 0 from J, leaving 7 bases between them. CDR3 sequence: CASSLGQNSYNEQFF. DNA of the CDR3: TGCGCCAGCAGCTTGGGACAGAACTCCTACAATGAGCAGTTCTTC.

The chain carries TRBV6-5 and TRBJ2-3; 12 bases line up with TRBD2. The CDR3 covers 15 residues. The germline CDR1 and CDR2 sequences are MNHEY and SVGAGI. Trimming removed 5 bases from V and 3 bases from J; junction bases left unmatched: 3. In DNA form, the CDR3 reads TGTGCCAGCAGTAAAACTAGCGGGGGGACAGATACGCAGTATTTT. It specifies CASSKTSGGTDTQYF.

The CDR3 here is CASSLRGQGSNQPQHF. CDR3 bases: TGTGCCAGCAGCCTGAGGGGACAGGGGAGCAATCAGCCCCAGCATTTT. The chain couples TRBV5-5 to TRBJ1-5; 10 bases are shared with TRBD1. This CDR3 is 16 amino acids long. After removal of 4 bases from V and 1 base from J, the junction contained 5 bases not matched to a gene. Per the germline V gene, CDR1 is SGHKS and CDR2 is YYEKEE (reference sequence).

V gene TRBV7-2 combines with J gene TRBJ1-3; 8 bases fit TRBD1. The CDR3 contains 15 residues. Looked up from germline, CDR1 is SGHTA and CDR2 is FQGNSA. J gave up 0 bases and V 5 bases, and 3 bases lay outside the gene matches. The CDR3, as DNA: TGTGCCAGCAGCCAGGGGGCTGGCTCTGGAAACACCATATATTTT. Its translation is CASSQGAGSGNTIYF.

This chain joins TRBV18 and TRBJ2-7; TRBD1 agrees at 7 bases. The V segment lost 1 base and the J segment 12 bases; nucleotides outside the gene matches: 6. Germline V gene sequence: CDR1 KGHSH, CDR2 LQKENI. This CDR3 spans 12 amino acids. The CDR3 coding sequence is TGTGCCAGCTCACCACAGGGGGCCATATGGTACTTC. Residues: CASSPQGAIWYF.

This chain links TRBV11-2 with TRBJ1-4; tentative D call: TRBD1 (5 bases). V lost 0 bases to trimming and J lost 0 bases, with 14 bases between them. The V gene's germline CDR1 is SGHAT and CDR2 FQNNGV. The CDR3 is 18 residues long. The CDR3 DNA reads as TGTGCCAGCAGCTTAGATACTTTCAGGGAAGCAACTAATGAAAAACTGTTTTTT. Its translation: CASSLDTFREATNEKLFF.

The chain uses TRBV6-1 and TRBJ1-4; D perhaps matches TRBD1 (6 bases). Trimming pared 2 bases from V and 8 bases from J, leaving 15 bases between. Germline V gene sequence: CDR1 MNHNS, CDR2 SASEGT. There are 15 residues in the CDR3. CDR3 DNA: TGTGCCAGCAGTGAATCGGGGGCGCGGGAGGAAAAACTGTTTTTT. Amino acids: CASSESGAREEKLFF.